This TCR beta chain was retrieved from a study of blood T cells in healthy people across ages. Germline trimming cut 5 bases from V and 0 bases from J; bases unmatched to any gene: 5. Germline V gene data show CDR1 as SGHDN and CDR2 as FVKESK. CDR3 length equals 16 residues. This clonotype has just a few counts. Combining a sample-barcoded 5' primer with a J-beta primer mix, a second PCR ran for roughly 7 to 12 cycles. Each CDR3 protein gets one entry after TCRdb re-called the 5' RACE reads with MiXCR. Here the sample spans over 700,000 distinct CDR3 sequences, roughly 25% being singletons. These sequences were also reported in another study, on T cells of mothers and their children. That work contributes: Not a single persistent microchimeric T cell clone was detected.

The chain joins TRBV14 to TRBJ2-1, with 9 bases matching TRBD2. The sample comprised blood. This TCR was sampled from a boy younger than 18 in good health. CDR3 coding DNA: TGTGCCAGCAGCGCGGGAGGGTCCCCCTCCTACAATGAGCAGTTCTTC. This encodes CASSAGGSPSYNEQFF.